One and the same sample provided the 13 T cell receptor beta chains below, sequenced in a study of brain T cells in children with intractable seizures. Sequencing was performed with immunoSEQ multiplex PCR; in TCRdb, only in-frame clones are kept and a portion is missing. The data hold tens of thousands of clones, with about nine tenths observed a single time. Source: peripheral blood, taken at surgery. These receptors were taken from a girl aged 2 to 9 with tuberous sclerosis and intractable seizures.

The chain is built from TRBV30 and TRBJ2-7; perhaps TRBD1 as D (6 bases). In germline, CDR1 is GTSNPN, CDR2 SVGIG (reference sequence). V was trimmed by 2 bases and J by 0 bases, leaving 11 bases between them. The CDR3 contains 14 residues. CDR3 DNA sequence: TGTGCCTGGAGTCAAGGGGGAAGCTCCTACGAGCAGTACTTC. Its translation is CAWSQGGSSYEQYF.

Only one count was recorded for this clone. This chain links TRBV3-1 (or the pseudogene TRBV3-2) with TRBJ1-4; D remains ambiguous. Trimming took off 2 bases at V and 7 bases at J, with 2 bases between the two ends. The CDR3 extends over 11 amino acids. Germline values: CDR1 LGHDT, CDR2 YNNKEL (reference sequence). The CDR3 here is CASSQFEKLFF. The CDR3 coding sequence is TGTGCCAGCAGCCAATTTGAAAAACTGTTTTTT.

V is TRBV3-1 (or the pseudogene TRBV3-2) and J is TRBJ2-2, with D perhaps TRBD1 (5 bases). This CDR3 region has 16 residues. Germline V CDR1 and CDR2: LGHDT, YNNKEL (reference sequence). Trimming pared 7 bases from V and 1 base from J, leaving 16 bases between. The CDR3 DNA follows: TGTGCCAGCACCGGCGACCATACAGGGAACACCGGGGAGCTGTTTTTT. Translation: CASTGDHTGNTGELFF.

The rearrangement links TRBV13 to TRBJ2-3; D gene uncertain. The CDR3 has 12 amino acids. Trimming shortened V by 5 bases and J by 10 bases, and 13 bases separated the two germline ends. Germline V gives CDR1 PRHDT, CDR2 FYEKMQ (reference sequence). CDR3 nucleotides: TGTGCCAGCAGCCCCGACCGGGTCTCGCAGTATTTT. This translates into CASSPDRVSQYF.

The chain couples TRBV7-9 to TRBJ2-1, with 11 bases matching TRBD1. V was clipped by 1 base and J by 6 bases; unmatched bases: 5. The CDR3 sequence is 16 residues long. CDR1 and CDR2 (germline): SEHNR, FQNEAQ (reference sequence). CDR3 in amino acids: CASSLVSGTGGNEQFF. The CDR3 bases are TGTGCCAGCAGCTTAGTTTCCGGGACAGGGGGCAATGAGCAGTTCTTC.

The chain links TRBV14 to TRBJ1-1, with D unresolved. The CDR3 is made up of 15 amino acids. With 0 bases removed from V and 4 bases from J, the gap between germline ends came to 12 bases. Germline V CDR1 and CDR2: SGHDN, FVKESK. The CDR3 region has the DNA TGTGCCAGCAGCCAAGATCTCGCGGTCCTCACTGAAGCTTTCTTT. Translated, it gives CASSQDLAVLTEAFF.

The V and J genes are TRBV19 and TRBJ1-2; D possibly corresponds to TRBD1 (6 bases). Per the germline V gene, CDR1 is LNHDA and CDR2 is SQIVND (reference sequence). CDR3 length: 15 amino acids. The germline V and J ends were trimmed by 4 bases and 4 bases, with 16 bases remaining between them. The DNA for the CDR3 is TGTGCCAGTAGTACCGGGGGCGGGTCGGGCTATGGCTACACCTTC. It yields the protein CASSTGGGSGYGYTF. The complete variable domain, with remaining parts taken from reference TRBV19 and TRBJ1-2, reads DGGITQSPKYLFRKEGQNVTLSCEQNLNHDAMYWYRQDPGQGLRLIYYSQIVNDFQKGDIAEGYSVSREKKESFPLTVTSAQKNPTAFYLCASSTGGGSGYGYTFGSGTRLTVV.

This chain connects TRBV2 to TRBJ2-5; a possible D gene is TRBD1 (5 bases). CDR3 size: 12 residues. From germline, CDR1 is SNHLY and CDR2 FYNNEI. V was shortened by 9 bases and J by 3 bases, with 11 bases between the two germline ends. DNA for the CDR3: TGTGCCAGAGGTCGCAGGGAAGAGACCCAGTACTTC. Its translation is CARGRREETQYF.

This chain links TRBV7-6 with TRBJ2-2, with 7 bases aligning to TRBD1. Germline lookup yields CDR1 SGHVS and CDR2 FNYEAQ. CDR3 length: 17 amino acids. J gave up 4 bases and V 6 bases, and 14 bases lay outside the gene matches. DNA of the CDR3: TGTGCCAGCAGACTTGGGACAGACTCCTCGGGCACCGGGGAGCTGTTTTTT. It codes for CASRLGTDSSGTGELFF.

The chain carries TRBV9 and TRBJ1-2; D not certain. Germline-derived CDR1 and CDR2 are SGDLS and YYNGEE. The CDR3 runs to 14 residues. Trimming shortened V by 3 bases and J by 0 bases, and 9 bases separated the two germline ends. The CDR3 DNA follows: TGTGCCAGCAGCGCCGACACCACTAACTATGGCTACACCTTC. It encodes CASSADTTNYGYTF.

The gene calls are TRBV5-1 and TRBJ2-2; 10 nucleotides match TRBD1. Trimming removed 4 bases from V and 4 bases from J; junction bases left unmatched: 4. There are 15 residues in the CDR3. The germline V gene encodes CDR1 SGHRS and CDR2 YFSETQ. CDR3 sequence (DNA): TGCGCCAGCAGCGGGACAGGGGATCTCACCGGGGAGCTGTTTTTT. Translated: CASSGTGDLTGELFF.

V and J are TRBV6-5 and TRBJ1-5, with D perhaps TRBD1 (5 bases). The CDR3 runs 15 residues. Germline V gene sequence: CDR1 MNHEY, CDR2 SVGAGI. V was shortened by 7 bases and J by 2 bases, with 15 bases between the two germline ends. CDR3 nucleotides: TGTGCCAGCATGATCCGGCGGGGCGGCAATCAGCCCCAGCATTTT. Protein: CASMIRRGGNQPQHF.

The V gene is TRBV2, the J gene TRBJ1-2; D is ambiguous. Germline V gives CDR1 SNHLY, CDR2 FYNNEI. The CDR3 loop spans 10 amino acids. The ends were cut back, 6 bases at V and 8 bases at J, with 7 bases in the middle. CDR3 amino acids: CASRPRGYTF. The CDR3 bases are TGTGCCAGCAGGCCCCGGGGCTACACCTTC. Full variable domain (rest looked up from reference TRBV2 and TRBJ1-2): EPEVTQTPSHQVTQMGQEVILRCVPISNHLYFYWYRQILGQKVEFLVSFYNNEISEKSEIFDDQFSVERPDGSNFTLKIRSTKLEDSAMYFCASRPRGYTFGSGTRLTVV.